This T cell receptor (beta chain) is drawn from a study of untreated major depressive disorder. Study conclusions and caveats: A comparatively small sample limits the generalizability of these findings. TRBV05-01 (Vbeta 5.1) usage was higher in CD4+ T cells of depressed patients than controls.

Trimming stripped 8 bases from V and 6 bases from J, with 17 bases between. This CDR3 spans 14 amino acids. CDR1 SGHDN and CDR2 FVKESK come from the germline V gene. As for this clone: The antigen is not known.

Every participant had European ancestry. Excluded: major illness, comorbidity, regular medication, drug use, over 100 g alcohol weekly. Generated by immunoSEQ multiplex PCR, the TCRdb table keeps only in-frame clones and is missing some. The data show under 30,000 clones, 91% seen once. The clonotype originates from a woman in her thirties with major depressive disorder. Sequencing input: CD4+ T cells from PBMCs. The chain employs TRBV14 and TRBJ2-1; the D gene is possibly TRBD2 (7 bases). The CDR3, as DNA: TGTGCCAGCTCCAACGGGGGGCGTGGCAATGAGCAGTTCTTC. Translation: CASSNGGRGNEQFF.